A selection of T cell receptor beta chains follows, all from one sample in a study of graft-versus-host responses after intestinal transplantation. No antigen has been identified for these receptors. Libraries were prepared by immunoSEQ multiplex PCR; TCRdb keeps only in-frame clonotypes and omits some of them. The sample has some 90,000 clones, 90% seen once; the top ten hold 0.11%. Specimen: unstimulated CD4+ T cells sorted from spleen or lymph node cells, collected before intestinal transplant. The receptors stem from a human donor who received an intestinal transplant. Each CDR3 is given with its conserved first and last residue. The order of the fields is CDR3 DNA, CDR3 protein, J gene, V gene, D gene, clone size, CDR3 length. A D gene is named only where the DNA matches it firmly. Size is stated for part of the rows, as once, few or many counts, or as a class when the clone is expanded.

TGTGCCAGCAGCCCCCATGGACAGGGGGTTAATTCACCCCTCCACTTT CASSPHGQGVNSPLHF TRBJ1-6 TRBV7-6 TRBD1 NA 16
TGTGCCAGCAGCTCCAGGGGGCCCTATGGCTACACCTTC CASSSRGPYGYTF TRBJ1-2 TRBV5-5 TRBD1 NA 13
TGTGCCAGTAGCGTAAGCGGGGGGGTCAACGAGCAGTACTTC CASSVSGGVNEQYF TRBJ2-7 TRBV19 TRBD2 NA 14
TGTGCCAGCAGTGAATACGGTGAAGCTTTCTTT CASSEYGEAFF TRBJ1-1 TRBV6-1 NA NA 11
TGTGCCGCCGGGACAGGTTCCTACGAGCAGTACTTC CAAGTGSYEQYF TRBJ2-7 TRBV7-9 TRBD1 NA 12
TGTGCCAGCTCACCGGGACAGAACACCGGGGAGCTGTTTTTT CASSPGQNTGELFF TRBJ2-2 TRBV18 NA NA 14
TGTGCCAGCAGTGTGGGCTCGCACACTGAAGCTTTCTTT CASSVGSHTEAFF TRBJ1-1 TRBV2 NA NA 13
TGCGCCAGCAGCTTGGGGGGGGTATACGAGCAGTACTTC CASSLGGVYEQYF TRBJ2-7 TRBV5-1 NA NA 13
TGTGCCAGCAGAGCGGACAGGTTCTATGGCTACACCTTC CASRADRFYGYTF TRBJ1-2 TRBV27 TRBD1 NA 13
TGTGCCAGCAGCTTAGCTCCCAGAAAAGAGACCCAGTACTTC CASSLAPRKETQYF TRBJ2-5 TRBV11-2 NA NA 14
TGTGCCAGCAGCCAAGAGCGGGGGGGACAAGAGACCCAGTACTTC CASSQERGGQETQYF TRBJ2-5 TRBV4-2 TRBD2 NA 15
TGTGCCAGCAGTTTGGGGGCCCATGAGCAGTTCTTC CASSLGAHEQFF TRBJ2-1 TRBV6-1 NA NA 12
TGTGCCATCAGCGCCGGGACAGGGGTGGGTTCACCCCTCCACTTT CAISAGTGVGSPLHF TRBJ1-6 TRBV10-3 TRBD1 NA 15
TGTGCCAGCACCCCAGGGGTTATGAACACTGAAGCTTTCTTT CASTPGVMNTEAFF TRBJ1-1 TRBV5-4 NA NA 14
TGTGCCAGCAGCAAAGGAGACTACAGGGGCGGGTTTGGCTACACCTTC CASSKGDYRGGFGYTF TRBJ1-2 TRBV21-1 NA once 16
TGTGCCAGCAGTTCCCTATACGAGCAGTACTTC CASSSLYEQYF TRBJ2-7 TRBV6-5 NA NA 11